Shown below are 9 T cell receptor beta chains from a single sample sequenced in a study of T-cell memory formation after mild COVID-19. TCRdb reanalysed the 5' RACE reads using MiXCR and keeps one entry per CDR3 protein. The sample has approximately 350,000 distinct CDR3 sequences, about an eighth seen once; the top ten hold roughly a fifth. Material for sequencing was PBMCs or a T cell subset sorted from them (not recorded which). All receptors come from a man aged 18 to 29 who had mild COVID-19 (a few samples of this study predate the infection). Cell type and time point are not known.

This sequence joins TRBV10-3 and TRBJ2-3; TRBD2 matches 12 bases. The CDR3 has 16 residues. V trimming: 6 bases; J trimming: 2 bases; junction bases outside the gene matches: 6. CDR1 is ENHRY and CDR2 is SYGVKD in the germline V gene. The CDR3, as DNA: TGTGCCATCAGAAGGACTAGCGGGGTGTCCACAGATACGCAGTATTTT. Translating it yields CAIRRTSGVSTDTQYF.

CDR3 region: CASSPDRRQYF. CDR3 DNA sequence: TGTGCCAGCAGCCCTGACCGGAGGCAGTATTTT. The chain links TRBV6-6 to TRBJ2-3; D not certain. Deletions cut 6 bases from V and 11 bases from J, with 12 bases between. This CDR3 spans 11 amino acids. CDR1 and CDR2 from the germline V gene are MNHNY and SVGAGI (reference sequence).

The rearrangement joins TRBV10-3 to TRBJ2-7, with no clear D. Germline CDR1 is ENHRY and CDR2 is SYGVKD. CDR3 size: 13 residues. V was clipped by 6 bases and J by 0 bases, with 9 bases between them. CDR3 in DNA: TGTGCCATCAGAACTACGGACTCCTACGAGCAGTACTTC. Protein sequence: CAIRTTDSYEQYF.

A few counts support this clonotype. CDR3 bases: TGTGCCAGCAGCGTAGGTAGGACTAGCCTACCCCTCCAAGAGACCCAGTACTTC. Its translation is CASSVGRTSLPLQETQYF. The chain uses TRBV9 and TRBJ2-5; 8 nucleotides match TRBD2. The V gene's germline CDR1 is SGDLS and CDR2 YYNGEE. CDR3 size: 18 residues. J was trimmed by 1 base and V by 0 bases; bases with no gene match: 11. The whole variable domain, remainder taken from reference TRBV9 and TRBJ2-5, is DSGVTQTPKHLITATGQRVTLRCSPRSGDLSVYWYQQSLDQGLQFLIQYYNGEERAKGNILERFSAQQFPDLHSELNLSSLELGDSALYFCASSVGRTSLPLQETQYFGPGTRLLVL.

The chain carries TRBV7-9 and TRBJ1-3, with 7 bases matching TRBD1. This CDR3 has 15 residues. Germline lookup yields CDR1 SEHNR and CDR2 FQNEAQ (reference sequence). With V trimmed by 6 bases and J by 0 bases, 5 bases remained unmatched. CDR3 nucleotide sequence: TGTGCCAGCAGGTCCCAGGGGGACTCTGGAAACACCATATATTTT. Encoded protein: CASRSQGDSGNTIYF.

The gene calls are TRBV20-1 and TRBJ2-3; TRBD2 aligns across 13 bases. V was pared by 2 bases and J by 7 bases, with 12 bases of the junction left unmatched. The germline gives CDR1 DFQATT, CDR2 SNEGSKA (reference sequence). The CDR3 has 17 residues. The CDR3 spells CSARTSGGAYGRHTQYF. Written as DNA, the CDR3 is TGCAGTGCTAGAACTAGCGGGGGGGCCTATGGTAGGCATACGCAGTATTTT.

This chain uses TRBV7-9 with TRBJ2-7; unclear D gene. In germline, CDR1 is SEHNR, CDR2 FQNEAQ (reference sequence). The CDR3 runs 14 residues. Trimming stripped 3 bases from V and 4 bases from J, with 13 bases between. The CDR3 loop reads CASSLGSVSYEQYF. CDR3 DNA sequence: TGTGCCAGCAGCTTGGGCAGTGTGAGTTACGAGCAGTACTTC.

This clonotype was observed a few times. The chain carries TRBV19 and TRBJ2-2; D gene unclear. The CDR3 runs 12 residues. Trimming stripped 5 bases from V and 7 bases from J, with 8 bases between. Germline CDR1 is LNHDA and CDR2 is SQIVND (reference sequence). This chain's CDR3 is CASSWLDGELFF. Here the CDR3 DNA reads TGTGCCAGTAGTTGGCTGGACGGGGAGCTGTTTTTT.

Many counts were recorded for this clonotype. The chain recombines TRBV5-1 with TRBJ2-2, with 8 bases fitting TRBD1. CDR1 SGHRS and CDR2 YFSETQ come from the germline V gene. The V segment lost 5 bases and the J segment 6 bases; nucleotides outside the gene matches: 6. The CDR3 runs 14 residues. The CDR3 here is CASSPGQGAGELFF. The DNA of the CDR3 is TGCGCCAGCAGTCCAGGACAGGGTGCCGGGGAGCTGTTTTTT.